The 5 T cell receptor beta chains given below trace back to one sample, sequenced in a study of PD-L1 blockade in urothelial cancer. Assay used: immunoSEQ multiplex PCR; TCRdb lists only in-frame clones, some missing. The data show tens of thousands of clones, with over 80% seen just once and 2% to 2.5% held by the top ten. The time point here: pretreatment peripheral blood. The material was PBMCs, obtained around atezolizumab (anti-PD-L1) treatment. These receptors were collected from a man aged 60 to 69 with urothelial cancer.

This chain joins TRBV2 and TRBJ2-7; 12 bases line up with TRBD1. Germline values: CDR1 SNHLY, CDR2 FYNNEI. The CDR3 has 15 residues. Trimming removed 4 bases from V and 4 bases from J; junction bases left unmatched: 5. The CDR3 nucleotides read TGTGCCAGCAGTGGGGGGACAGGGGGCATTTACGAGCAGTACTTC. Translation gives CASSGGTGGIYEQYF.

This chain connects TRBV5-1 to TRBJ2-5, with 8 bases fitting TRBD1. Trimming at V came to 8 bases and at J to 5 bases, leaving 5 bases not matched to a gene. The CDR3 has 12 residues. Germline V gene data show CDR1 as SGHRS and CDR2 as YFSETQ. The CDR3 region is CASTGQAETQYF. Here the CDR3 DNA reads TGCGCCAGTACGGGACAGGCGGAGACCCAGTACTTC.

The rearrangement links TRBV5-1 to TRBJ2-3; a possible D gene is TRBD2 (7 bases). V shed 6 bases and J shed 0 bases, with 20 bases lying between them. This CDR3 is built from 17 residues. CDR1 and CDR2 from the germline V gene are SGHRS and YFSETQ. Here the CDR3 reads CASMGGLRGASTDTQYF. The CDR3 DNA sequence: TGCGCCAGCATGGGGGGGCTCCGGGGGGCTAGCACAGATACGCAGTATTTT.

V and J are TRBV7-3 and TRBJ2-1; TRBD2 matches at 12 bases. Germline V lookup: CDR1 SGHTA, CDR2 FQGTGA. Trimming at V came to 5 bases and at J to 10 bases, leaving 9 bases not matched to a gene. This CDR3 is 15 amino acids long. The CDR3 coding sequence is TGTGCCAGCAGCCCGACTAGCGGGGGCCGGGGGGAGCAGTTCTTC. Translated, it gives CASSPTSGGRGEQFF. The entire variable domain, with the rest obtained from reference TRBV7-3 and TRBJ2-1, is as follows: GAGVSQTPSNKVTEKGKYVELRCDPISGHTALYWYRQSLGQGPEFLIYFQGTGAADDSGLPNDRFFAVRPEGSVSTLKIQRTERGDSAVYLCASSPTSGGRGEQFFGPGTRLTVL.

The V call is TRBV7-2, the J call TRBJ2-7, with D possibly matching TRBD1 (7 bases). There are 16 residues in the CDR3. Germline V lookup: CDR1 SGHTA, CDR2 FQGNSA. V was pared by 0 bases and J by 7 bases, with 19 bases between. The CDR3 DNA reads as TGTGCCAGCAGCTTAGCGCTCGGGACAGCCGGGAGTGAGCAGTACTTC. It encodes CASSLALGTAGSEQYF.